Reported below is one TCR beta chain. The antigen remains unidentified. Germline trimming cut 3 bases from V and 3 bases from J; bases unmatched to any gene: 1. The CDR3 runs to 14 residues. CDR1 is LNHDA, CDR2 SQIVND, per germline (reference sequence). This record comes from a study of OX40 agonist ivuxolimab in advanced cancers. Overall study context: The dose-escalation group included hepatocellular carcinoma, melanoma, renal cell carcinoma and head and neck cancer. Of mixed ages from about 23 to 85 and averaging approximately 60 years, the group was almost 85% male. Findings of the study overall: At doses 0.1 to 3.0 mg/kg, CD4+ and CD8+ clones expanded. Some patients who did not respond also had low normalized T-cell clonal expansion.

Measured with immunoSEQ multiplex PCR; TCRdb has only the in-frame clones, and not every one. The table includes under 20,000 clones, around 79% detected once. The chain couples TRBV19 to TRBJ2-7, with TRBD1 identical over 11 bases. The clonotype comes from an adult with an advanced solid tumor such as melanoma, head and neck, liver or kidney cancer. Here the sequenced sample was CD4+ or CD8+ T cells sorted from blood, taken in a trial of the OX40 agonist ivuxolimab. CDR3 loop: CASSMGTGGYEQYF. CDR3 nucleotide sequence: TGTGCCAGTAGTATGGGGACAGGGGGCTACGAGCAGTACTTC.